These 13 T cell receptor beta chains came from one sample sequenced in a study of cytomegalovirus exposure and HLA in healthy donors. Vbeta (60) and Jbeta (13) primers were used in the PCR. Some clones are missing from TCRdb's copy, which holds only in-frame ones; the method was immunoSEQ multiplex PCR. The profile shows over 130,000 clones, 82% of them singletons. The sequencing sample was made of PBMCs. The receptors shown here come from a male donor in good health and CMV-seronegative.

This clone came up once. The chain couples TRBV29-1 to TRBJ2-2; TRBD1 agrees at 11 bases. The CDR3 consists of 15 residues. CDR1 and CDR2 from the germline V gene are SQVTM and ANQGSEA. The V gene end was trimmed by 7 bases and the J gene end by 7 bases; junction bases not matched to a gene: 11. The CDR3 is CSARGGQGVVGELFF. The CDR3 nucleotides are TGCAGCGCCCGAGGGGGACAGGGGGTCGTCGGGGAGCTGTTTTTT.

As for this clone: One end of the junction fails to match germline, which may point to a read error. V and J are TRBV7-9 and TRBJ1-2; tentative D call: TRBD1 (5 bases). Looked up from germline, CDR1 is SEHNR and CDR2 is FQNEAQ (reference sequence). There are 14 residues in the CDR3. The CDR3 loop reads CASSPPSGNYGYTF. The CDR3 DNA reads as TGTGCCAGCAGCCCCCCTTCAGGGAACTACGGCTACACCTTC.

The V gene is TRBV29-1, the J gene TRBJ1-2; D is unresolved. Per the germline V gene, CDR1 is SQVTM and CDR2 is ANQGSEA. Trimming pared 7 bases from V and 8 bases from J, leaving 11 bases between. CDR3 size: 10 residues. CDR3 residues: CSGEGVGYTF. The CDR3 DNA reads TGCAGCGGAGAGGGCGTCGGCTACACCTTC.

The rearrangement links TRBV11-2 to TRBJ2-1, with TRBD1 as a possible D gene (6 bases). Germline V gives CDR1 SGHAT, CDR2 FQNNGV. V was cut by 4 bases and J by 4 bases, with 11 bases left in between. This CDR3 is 14 amino acids long. This CDR3 reads CASSSPQGYNEQFF. The CDR3 nucleotides are TGTGCCAGCAGCTCACCCCAGGGGTACAATGAGCAGTTCTTC.

By share of the sample, this clone is medium-sized. The chain uses TRBV5-6 and TRBJ2-7; D possibly corresponds to TRBD1 (6 bases). The CDR3 contains 14 residues. V dropped 4 bases and J dropped 5 bases, with 16 bases sitting between them. From germline, CDR1 is SGHDT and CDR2 YYEEEE. The CDR3 DNA reads TGTGCCAGCAGCATAGGTCAGGGGTACAACGAGCAGTACTTC. Amino acid sequence: CASSIGQGYNEQYF.

The chain links TRBV27 to TRBJ1-5; the D is unclear. From germline, CDR1 is MNHEY and CDR2 SMNVEV (reference sequence). Trimming pared 0 bases from V and 7 bases from J, leaving 16 bases between. The CDR3 is 16 residues long. CDR3 DNA sequence: TGTGCCAGCAGTTTATCGGGCGGGTTTGGAGTCCAGCCCCAGCATTTT. Translating gives CASSLSGGFGVQPQHF.

The chain has TRBV7-3 and TRBJ2-7; 7 nucleotides align to TRBD1. This CDR3 is 15 amino acids long. Germline lookup yields CDR1 SGHTA and CDR2 FQGTGA. Trimming took 5 bases from V and 5 from J; bases not matched to a gene: 12. The CDR3 DNA sequence: TGTGCCAGCAGCCTCGAACCACAGGGGTACGACGAGCAGTACTTC. Its translation: CASSLEPQGYDEQYF.

The chain links TRBV18 to TRBJ2-6, with D possibly matching TRBD2 (6 bases). The CDR3 sequence is 20 residues long. Per the germline V gene, CDR1 is KGHSH and CDR2 is LQKENI. V was clipped by 6 bases and J by 1 base, with 25 bases between them. CDR3 in DNA: TGTGCCAGCTCCCTCTTGGGGGGTCGACCCTACGAATCTGGGGCCAACGTCCTGACTTTC. Amino acid sequence: CASSLLGGRPYESGANVLTF.

The DNA of the CDR3 is TGTGCCACCAGCAGAGATGGCAATACCTACGAGCAGTACTTC. It is translated as CATSRDGNTYEQYF. The rearrangement uses TRBV15 and TRBJ2-7, with no clear D. Per germline, CDR1 LNHNV and CDR2 YYDKDF (reference sequence). The length of the CDR3 is 14 residues. Trimming removed 0 bases at V and 2 bases at J, with 8 bases between.

The chain combines TRBV7-2 with TRBJ2-1; D gene unclear. Trimming left V 1 base short and J 0 bases short, with 10 bases between. The CDR3 runs 16 residues. Germline V gene sequence: CDR1 SGHTA, CDR2 FQGNSA. The CDR3 sequence: CASSLESPSSYNEQFF. As DNA, the CDR3 is TGTGCCAGCAGCTTAGAGAGTCCTTCCTCCTACAATGAGCAGTTCTTC.

To note about this clone: At one of its ends the junction is not consistent with the germline gene, which may arise from a read error. The chain couples TRBV7-3 to TRBJ2-3; 14 bases are a match to TRBD2. Germline V gene lookup returns CDR1 SGHTA and CDR2 FQGTGA. The CDR3 consists of 15 residues. CDR3 amino acids: CASSVTGTSGSSQYF. The CDR3 bases are TGTGCCAGCAGCGTAACAGGGACTAGCGGGAGTTCGCAGTATTTT.

This clone showed up just a few times. DNA of the CDR3: TGCGCCAGCAGCCAAGATCCGGGGTTGGGTGGCTACACCTTC. It codes for CASSQDPGLGGYTF. This chain connects TRBV4-3 to TRBJ1-2; no clear D gene. Germline V gives CDR1 LGHNA, CDR2 YSLEER. CDR3 length: 14 residues. V was shortened by 0 bases and J by 7 bases, with 12 bases between the two germline ends.

The genes are TRBV27 and TRBJ2-7; tentatively, D is TRBD1 (5 bases). V was shortened by 11 bases and J by 4 bases, with 18 bases between the two germline ends. Germline V CDR1 and CDR2: MNHEY, SMNVEV (reference sequence). This CDR3 has 13 residues. CDR3 coding DNA: TGTGCCGGGAACGGCAGGGCCTCATACGAGCAGTACTTC. It encodes CAGNGRASYEQYF.